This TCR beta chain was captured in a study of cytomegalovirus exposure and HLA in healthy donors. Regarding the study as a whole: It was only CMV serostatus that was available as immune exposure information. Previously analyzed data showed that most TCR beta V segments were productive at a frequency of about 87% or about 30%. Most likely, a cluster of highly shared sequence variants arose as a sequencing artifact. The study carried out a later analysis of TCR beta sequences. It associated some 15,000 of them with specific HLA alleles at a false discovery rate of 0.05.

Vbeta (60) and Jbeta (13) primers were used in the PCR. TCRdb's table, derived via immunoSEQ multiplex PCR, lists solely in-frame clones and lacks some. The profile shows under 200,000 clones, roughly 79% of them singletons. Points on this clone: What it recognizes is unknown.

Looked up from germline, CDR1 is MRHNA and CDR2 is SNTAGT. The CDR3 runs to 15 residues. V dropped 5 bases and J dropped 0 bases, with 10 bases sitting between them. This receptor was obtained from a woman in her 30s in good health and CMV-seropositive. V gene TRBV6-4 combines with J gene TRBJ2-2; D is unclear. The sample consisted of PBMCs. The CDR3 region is CASSKDITNTGELFF. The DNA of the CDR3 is TGTGCCAGCAGTAAAGACATAACGAACACCGGGGAGCTGTTTTTT.